This TCR beta chain was obtained from a study of CD8 T cells in ankylosing spondylitis. Study conclusions and caveats: Disease-linked clones reportedly concentrated significantly in matched ankylosing spondylitis synovial fluid. What appeared characteristic of ankylosing spondylitis blood was a TCR beta motif of eight highly homologous variants. A number of the motif variants had already been described in reactive arthritis synovial fluid and blood.

As regards this clonotype: Its matching antigen is unknown.

The CDR3 covers 15 residues. With 6 bases removed from V and 1 base from J, the gap between germline ends came to 16 bases. One entry per CDR3 protein results from TCRdb running MiXCR on the 5' RACE reads. This sample has under 850,000 distinct CDR3 sequences, with 15% to 20% found just once. The source of this sequence is a male donor with ankylosing spondylitis. The sequencing sample was made of blood, either unsorted or a sorted T cell fraction (not recorded which). The rearrangement links TRBV12-3 or TRBV12-4 to TRBJ2-7; D may correspond to TRBD1 or TRBD2 (6 bases each). DNA of the CDR3: TGTGCCAGCAGGAGTCACGGAGGGGGATCCTACGAGCAGTACTTC. Its protein product is CASRSHGGGSYEQYF.